This TCR beta chain was found in a study of blood T cell repertoires in COVID-19. Turning to the study itself: Acute and convalescent COVID-19 samples came from the United States, Italy and Spain. PBMCs, B-cell-depleted T cells, or T cells were the source of the cDNA or gDNA that made up the material.

Each recovered donor of Cohort 3 presented with two negative PCRs, clearance, or symptom resolution. Original methodology: Reference gene primer amplification gave estimated nucleated cell counts. Libraries were prepared by immunoSEQ multiplex PCR; TCRdb keeps only in-frame clonotypes and omits some of them. V and J calls and clone size are those listed in that table; D and trimming were worked out from the DNA. The sample lists approximately 300,000 clones, about 89% occurring once. CDR1 and CDR2 from the germline V gene are LNHDA and SQIVND (reference sequence). The J segment lost 0 bases and the V segment lost 3 bases, leaving 18 bases of the junction unmatched. This CDR3 spans 21 amino acids.

The rearrangement joins TRBV19 to TRBJ1-1; TRBD1 agrees at 11 bases. This sequence was found in a man aged 60 to 69 who had recovered from COVID-19. The sequenced sample consisted of PBMCs or T cells enriched from blood (not recorded which). The CDR3 reads CASSIGERSGTGGFLNTEAFF. CDR3 nucleotide sequence: TGTGCCAGTAGTATTGGGGAGCGATCCGGGACAGGGGGTTTTCTGAACACTGAAGCTTTCTTT.